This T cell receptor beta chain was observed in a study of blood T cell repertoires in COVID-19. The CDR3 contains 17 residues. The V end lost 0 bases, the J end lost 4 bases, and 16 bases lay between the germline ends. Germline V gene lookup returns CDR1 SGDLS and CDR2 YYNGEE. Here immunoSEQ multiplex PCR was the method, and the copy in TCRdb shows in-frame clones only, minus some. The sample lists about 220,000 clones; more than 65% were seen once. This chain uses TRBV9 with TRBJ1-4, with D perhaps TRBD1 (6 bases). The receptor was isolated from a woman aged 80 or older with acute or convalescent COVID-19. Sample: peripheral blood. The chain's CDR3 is CASSVDSRLGGNEKLFF. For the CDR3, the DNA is TGTGCCAGCAGCGTAGATTCCCGTTTAGGGGGTAATGAAAAACTGTTTTTT.